This passage covers 28 T cell receptor beta chains from one sample sequenced in a study of T cell repertoires in cytomegalovirus infection. A single record per CDR3 protein comes from TCRdb applying MiXCR to the reads. This sample has 85,000 to 130,000 distinct CDR3 sequences, with 23% found just once. The sequenced sample was CD8+ T cells from PBMCs. The receptors here all came from a human donor in good health (CMV status not recorded). Some clones in this sample may be carry-over from other donors' samples.

The sample holds many counts of this clonotype. The chain links TRBV20-1 to TRBJ2-7; D is tentatively TRBD1 or TRBD2 (5 bases each). This CDR3 has 14 amino acids. CDR1 and CDR2 from the germline V gene are DFQATT and SNEGSKA (reference sequence). Trimming cost V 1 base and J 2 bases, with 12 bases left between them. This CDR3 reads CSARAGTVAYEQYF. The CDR3 DNA is TGCAGTGCTAGAGCGGGGACCGTAGCCTACGAGCAGTACTTC.

The rearrangement joins TRBV11-2 to TRBJ2-7, with D possibly matching TRBD2 (6 bases). The CDR3 extends over 16 amino acids. The V and J ends lost 2 bases and 5 bases respectively, with 19 bases between them. Germline values: CDR1 SGHAT, CDR2 FQNNGV. CDR3 DNA sequence: TGTGCCAGCAGCTTAATATCGGGGAGGCCGGACAACGAGCAGTACTTC. Its translation: CASSLISGRPDNEQYF.

The sample holds a few counts of this clonotype. The chain carries TRBV28 and TRBJ2-5, with 10 bases fitting TRBD2. The V segment lost 5 bases and the J segment 2 bases; nucleotides outside the gene matches: 5. The CDR3 consists of 15 residues. The germline CDR1 and CDR2 sequences are MDHEN and SYDVKM. The CDR3 spells CASSPGTSAQETQYF. In DNA form, the CDR3 reads TGTGCCAGCAGTCCTGGGACTAGCGCACAAGAGACCCAGTACTTC.

This rearrangement joins TRBV29-1 to TRBJ1-2; weak D call: TRBD1 (6 bases). V was pared by 6 bases and J by 4 bases, with 18 bases between. Germline-derived CDR1 and CDR2 are SQVTM and ANQGSEA. The CDR3 loop spans 14 amino acids. The CDR3 is CSVGRDTRSYGYTF. CDR3 DNA: TGCAGCGTGGGGAGGGACACCCGGAGCTATGGCTACACCTTC. Drawing the rest from reference TRBV29-1 and TRBJ1-2, the complete variable domain is SAVISQKPSRDICQRGTSLTIQCQVDSQVTMMFWYRQQPGQSLTLIATANQGSEATYESGFVIDKFPISRPNLTFSTLTVSNMSPEDSSIYLCSVGRDTRSYGYTFGSGTRLTVV.

This clonotype was observed many times. The CDR3 reads CASSDTNQETQYF. The CDR3 coding sequence is TGCGCCAGCAGCGACACCAATCAAGAGACCCAGTACTTC. This sequence joins TRBV5-1 and TRBJ2-5; D is unclear. V lost 4 bases, J lost 2 bases, and 9 bases lay in between. The CDR3 contains 13 residues. Germline V gene data show CDR1 as SGHRS and CDR2 as YFSETQ.

DNA for the CDR3: TGCAGCTTTTTGTCCGACAACACCCACTATGGCTACACCTTC. This translates into CSFLSDNTHYGYTF. This sequence joins TRBV29-1 and TRBJ1-2; D gene unclear. The V gene's germline CDR1 is SQVTM and CDR2 ANQGSEA. CDR3 length equals 14 residues. V lost 8 bases and J 3 bases, leaving 19 bases between the germline ends.

A single count supports this clonotype. A much larger clonotype is one base distant, so this may be a read error. The V call is TRBV13, the J call TRBJ2-7, with 12 bases fitting TRBD2. Per germline, CDR1 PRHDT and CDR2 FYEKMQ (reference sequence). V trimming: 0 bases; J trimming: 3 bases; junction bases outside the gene matches: 0. CDR3 length equals 15 residues. The CDR3 region is CASSLGLAGGYEQYF. CDR3 in DNA: TGTGCCAGCAGCTTAGGACTAGCGGGAGGCTACGAGCAGTACTTC.

V and J are TRBV2 and TRBJ2-7, with TRBD1 as a possible D gene (6 bases). V lost 8 bases to trimming and J lost 3 bases, with 11 bases between them. The length of the CDR3 is 12 residues. The germline V gene has CDR1 SNHLY and CDR2 FYNNEI. In DNA form, the CDR3 reads TGTGCCAGCGTAGGGACAAACTACGAGCAGTACTTC. Protein sequence: CASVGTNYEQYF.

The chain recombines TRBV5-1 with TRBJ1-1; perhaps TRBD1 as D (5 bases). Per the germline V gene, CDR1 is SGHRS and CDR2 is YFSETQ. V was cut by 1 base and J by 7 bases, with 14 bases left in between. The CDR3 is 14 residues long. CDR3 sequence (DNA): TGCGCCAGCAGCTTGCCGGGGGGGTCCCATGAAGCTTTCTTT. This codes for CASSLPGGSHEAFF.

The V and J genes are TRBV18 and TRBJ1-5; 7 nucleotides agree with TRBD1. CDR3 length equals 20 residues. The V and J ends lost 3 bases and 5 bases, in that order; junction bases with no gene match: 22. Germline V gene sequence: CDR1 KGHSH, CDR2 LQKENI. DNA of the CDR3: TGTGCCAGCTCACCGGTTTTAACAGCGGGACAGCGCCTGATCGATCAGCCCCAGCATTTT. It translates to CASSPVLTAGQRLIDQPQHF.

This chain uses TRBV4-3 with TRBJ1-2, with 10 bases matching TRBD1. Germline loops: CDR1 LGHNA, CDR2 YSLEER. J gave up 4 bases and V 0 bases, and 2 bases lay outside the gene matches. The CDR3 length is 15 residues. The CDR3 DNA follows: TGCGCCAGCAGCCAAGACCGGACAGGGGGCTATGGCTACACCTTC. This encodes CASSQDRTGGYGYTF.

The chain employs TRBV5-6 and TRBJ2-1; 10 nucleotides match TRBD2. Germline assignment: CDR1 SGHDT and CDR2 YYEEEE. V trimming: 4 bases; J trimming: 0 bases; junction bases outside the gene matches: 10. The CDR3 extends over 18 amino acids. The chain's CDR3 is CASSGELAGRSSYNEQFF. DNA of the CDR3: TGTGCCAGCAGCGGTGAACTAGCGGGGCGAAGCTCCTACAATGAGCAGTTCTTC. The complete variable domain, with remaining parts taken from reference TRBV5-6 and TRBJ2-1, reads DAGVTQSPTHLIKTRGQQVTLRCSPKSGHDTVSWYQQALGQGPQFIFQYYEEEERQRGNFPDRFSGHQFPNYSSELNVNALLLGDSALYLCASSGELAGRSSYNEQFFGPGTRLTVL.

In its sample, this clonotype was seen many times. The V and J genes are TRBV12-3 or TRBV12-4 and TRBJ2-5; no clear D gene. With 2 bases removed from V and 4 bases from J, the gap between germline ends came to 5 bases. The CDR3 is 12 amino acids. The CDR3 nucleotides are TGTGCCAGCAGTTTATCCGTAGAGACCCAGTACTTC. Amino acid sequence: CASSLSVETQYF.

The chain uses TRBV5-1 and TRBJ2-5; tentatively, D is TRBD2 (5 bases). CDR1 SGHRS and CDR2 YFSETQ come from the germline V gene. The V gene lost 4 bases and the J gene lost 7 bases, with 20 bases spanning the gap. The CDR3 length is 15 residues. The CDR3 region is CASSVGEQLGGTQYF. DNA for the CDR3: TGCGCCAGCAGCGTCGGCGAGCAACTCGGAGGGACCCAGTACTTC. The full variable domain, rest sourced from reference TRBV5-1 and TRBJ2-5, is KAGVTQTPRYLIKTRGQQVTLSCSPISGHRSVSWYQQTPGQGLQFLFEYFSETQRNKGNFPGRFSGRQFSNSRSEMNVSTLELGDSALYLCASSVGEQLGGTQYFGPGTRLLVL.

This sequence joins TRBV12-3 or TRBV12-4 and TRBJ1-1; maybe TRBD1 (6 bases). Trimming took 2 bases from V and 4 from J, leaving 14 bases between them. The CDR3 has 15 residues. The CDR3 region has the DNA TGTGCCAGCAGTTTACATCGGGGCAGGGGCACTGAAGCTTTCTTT. Translated, it gives CASSLHRGRGTEAFF.

CDR3 sequence reads: CASSATHIQVGTDTQYF. For the CDR3, the DNA is TGTGCCAGCAGTGCTACCCACATACAGGTCGGAACAGATACGCAGTATTTT. This chain connects TRBV25-1 to TRBJ2-3; weak D call: TRBD1 (5 bases). In germline, CDR1 is MGHDK, CDR2 SYGVNS. The CDR3 runs 17 residues. V gave up 4 bases and J gave up 3 bases, with 20 bases separating them.

This clonotype was counted between two and nine times. The chain uses TRBV5-4 and TRBJ2-2; 15 bases map to TRBD2. With V trimmed by 3 bases and J by 0 bases, 3 bases remained unmatched. CDR1 is SGHNT and CDR2 is YYREEE in the germline V gene (reference sequence). The CDR3 contains 18 residues. In DNA form, the CDR3 reads TGTGCCAGCAGCTCCTGGACTAGCGGGAGGGCGAACACCGGGGAGCTGTTTTTT. Its translation: CASSSWTSGRANTGELFF.

There are a few counts of this clonotype. The chain uses TRBV20-1 and TRBJ2-1, with 9 bases matching TRBD1. The CDR3 runs to 17 residues. Trimming took 4 bases from V and 6 from J; bases not matched to a gene: 16. Germline values: CDR1 DFQATT, CDR2 SNEGSKA (reference sequence). In DNA form, the CDR3 reads TGCAGTGCTACACGACAGGGGGACCGGGGACTCCTCAATGAGCAGTTCTTC. Translated: CSATRQGDRGLLNEQFF.

The chain carries TRBV10-3 and TRBJ2-2; D tentatively reads TRBD1 or TRBD2 (6 bases each). Germline V gene sequence: CDR1 ENHRY, CDR2 SYGVKD. The CDR3 totals 16 residues. Trimming pared 4 bases from V and 1 base from J, leaving 13 bases between. CDR3 DNA: TGTGCCATCAGTGGTAGGGGGGACCAGAACACCGGGGAGCTGTTTTTT. Amino acids: CAISGRGDQNTGELFF.

This clonotype was counted at least ten times. The chain joins TRBV7-8 to TRBJ1-1, with 7 bases fitting TRBD1. Germline-derived CDR1 and CDR2 are SGHVS and FQNEAQ. J gave up 1 base and V 1 base, and 15 bases lay outside the gene matches. This CDR3 is 19 amino acids long. CDR3: CASSLETSYQGGWNTEAFF. The CDR3 DNA sequence: TGTGCCAGCAGCTTAGAAACATCCTACCAGGGGGGGTGGAACACTGAAGCTTTCTTT.

In its sample, this clonotype was seen many times. A read error may account for a junction end that differs from germline. CDR3 sequence: CASSLGYEQYF. The CDR3, as DNA: TGTGCCAGCAGCTTAGGGTACGAGCAGTACTTC. This chain joins TRBV12-3 or TRBV12-4 and TRBJ2-7, with D hard to call. The CDR3 contains 11 residues.

This clonotype was seen a few times. The chain recombines TRBV9 with TRBJ2-3; the D gene could be TRBD1 or TRBD2 (5 bases each). The V gene lost 0 bases and the J gene lost 2 bases, with 7 bases spanning the gap. The CDR3 is 14 amino acids. The V gene's germline CDR1 is SGDLS and CDR2 YYNGEE. The CDR3: CASSVGGFTDTQYF. The CDR3 coding sequence is TGTGCCAGCAGCGTAGGGGGGTTCACAGATACGCAGTATTTT.

This clonotype was seen repeatedly, ten times or more. This sequence joins TRBV7-9 and TRBJ2-6; unclear D gene. V was pared by 3 bases and J by 0 bases, with 12 bases between. This CDR3 contains 17 residues. The germline V gene encodes CDR1 SEHNR and CDR2 FQNEAQ (reference sequence). CDR3 DNA sequence: TGTGCCAGCAGCTTCCCACCCAGGCCCTCTGGGGCCAACGTCCTGACTTTC. Protein: CASSFPPRPSGANVLTF.

This clonotype showed up many times. The chain carries TRBV12-3 or TRBV12-4 and TRBJ2-3, with 7 bases that match TRBD2. V dropped 4 bases and J dropped 3; count of bases not matched to a gene: 1. The CDR3 is 13 residues long. The CDR3 DNA follows: TGTGCCAGCAGTTCAGCGGGAACAGATACGCAGTATTTT. Protein: CASSSAGTDTQYF.

DNA of the CDR3: TGCAGTGCTAGAGGGGAGGGACAGACGATCCTCTCTGGAAACACCATATATTTT. It specifies CSARGEGQTILSGNTIYF. The chain employs TRBV20-1 and TRBJ1-3; 7 nucleotides line up with TRBD1. The length of the CDR3 is 18 residues. Germline CDR1 DFQATT, CDR2 SNEGSKA (reference sequence). The junction had 12 bases not matched to a gene; V was cut back by 1 base and J by 0 bases.

J is TRBJ1-3 and V is TRBV15; a weak D match, TRBD1 (5 bases). The CDR3 covers 14 residues. The ends were cut back, 5 bases at V and 4 bases at J, with 12 bases in the middle. CDR1 is LNHNV, CDR2 YYDKDF, per germline (reference sequence). Written as DNA, the CDR3 is TGTGCCACCAGCGATCGGGGGTTAGGAAACACCATATATTTT. Translated: CATSDRGLGNTIYF.

This rearrangement joins TRBV20-1 to TRBJ2-5; the match to TRBD2 covers 10 bases. V lost 6 bases, J lost 2 bases, and 9 bases stayed unmatched. In germline, CDR1 is DFQATT, CDR2 SNEGSKA (reference sequence). The CDR3 consists of 15 residues. The CDR3 DNA reads TGCAGTGCCAATCCTCAGCGGGAGGGTCAAGAGACCCAGTACTTC. This codes for CSANPQREGQETQYF.

The chain joins TRBV28 to TRBJ1-1, with a possible D match to TRBD1 (5 bases). The ends were cut back, 5 bases at V and 11 bases at J, with 12 bases in the middle. This CDR3 is 11 amino acids long. CDR1 is MDHEN, CDR2 SYDVKM, per germline. CDR3 bases: TGTGCCAGCAGTCCGGGCAGGGAGGCTTTCTTT. Protein sequence: CASSPGREAFF.